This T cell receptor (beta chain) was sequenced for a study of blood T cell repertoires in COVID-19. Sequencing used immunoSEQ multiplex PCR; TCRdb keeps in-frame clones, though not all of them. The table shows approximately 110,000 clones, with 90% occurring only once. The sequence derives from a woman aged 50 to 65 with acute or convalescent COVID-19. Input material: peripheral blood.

In nucleotides, the CDR3 is TGTGCCAGCAGCTTGCGGTTAGAAAGCGAGCAGTACTTC. Translation: CASSLRLESEQYF. The chain links TRBV11-3 to TRBJ2-7; the D is unclear. Trimming took off 3 bases at V and 6 bases at J, with 12 bases between the two ends. Germline V gives CDR1 SGHNT, CDR2 YENEEA. This CDR3 has 13 amino acids.